These 31 T cell receptor beta chains came from one sample sequenced in a study of shared clonotypes between healthy human individuals. The table came from immunoSEQ multiplex PCR; TCRdb's copy has only in-frame clones and leaves some out. This sample has over 2 million clones, with just under 95% found just once. In the naive CD8 group, cells lacked CD45RO and were positively selected for CCR7, so terminally differentiated effector memory CD45RA+ cells were left out. Sequencing input: naive CD8+ T cells sorted from blood. These receptors were collected from a man aged 18 to 29 in good health.

In regard to this clone: Other DNA sequences from this sample encode an identical CDR3 as well. The chain carries TRBV29-1 and TRBJ1-2; D unresolved. Trimming cost V 3 bases and J 5 bases, with 4 bases left between them. Germline lookup yields CDR1 SQVTM and CDR2 ANQGSEA. This CDR3 contains 10 residues. CDR3 coding DNA: TGCAGCGTTGAGGGATATGGCTACACCTTC. This sequence encodes CSVEGYGYTF. Full variable domain (missing parts from reference TRBV29-1 and TRBJ1-2): SAVISQKPSRDICQRGTSLTIQCQVDSQVTMMFWYRQQPGQSLTLIATANQGSEATYESGFVIDKFPISRPNLTFSTLTVSNMSPEDSSIYLCSVEGYGYTFGSGTRLTVV.

The chain joins TRBV7-2 to TRBJ2-7, with a weak D call TRBD2 (5 bases). From germline, CDR1 is SGHTA and CDR2 FQGNSA. The CDR3 is 13 amino acids. V shed 1 base and J shed 3 bases, with 7 bases lying between them. This chain's CDR3 is CASSLGRIYEQYF. As DNA, the CDR3 is TGTGCCAGCAGCTTAGGGAGGATCTACGAGCAGTACTTC.

J is TRBJ2-2 and V is TRBV27, with D hard to call. V gave up 3 bases and J gave up 1 base, with 9 bases separating them. Germline V gene sequence: CDR1 MNHEY, CDR2 SMNVEV (reference sequence). The CDR3 loop spans 15 amino acids. The CDR3 DNA sequence: TGTGCCAGCAGTTTCTCCATGGTGAACACCGGGGAGCTGTTTTTT. This sequence encodes CASSFSMVNTGELFF.

The gene calls are TRBV11-2 and TRBJ2-3, with TRBD2 matching 13 bases. The junction had 6 bases not matched to a gene; V was cut back by 3 bases and J by 0 bases. The CDR3 has 18 residues. Germline lookup yields CDR1 SGHAT and CDR2 FQNNGV. CDR3 bases: TGTGCCAGCAGCTTTCCCGGGACTAGCGGGACTAGCACAGATACGCAGTATTTT. Protein: CASSFPGTSGTSTDTQYF.

For this clone: The sample contains more than one DNA sequence encoding this CDR3. J is TRBJ2-5 and V is TRBV9; D is perhaps TRBD2 (5 bases). V lost 0 bases, J lost 2 bases, and 11 bases lay in between. CDR1 is SGDLS, CDR2 YYNGEE, per germline. The CDR3 has 15 residues. CDR3 loop: CASSVGGSSQETQYF. The CDR3 nucleotides read TGTGCCAGCAGCGTAGGAGGGAGTAGTCAAGAGACCCAGTACTTC. Full variable domain (remainder filled in from reference TRBV9 and TRBJ2-5): DSGVTQTPKHLITATGQRVTLRCSPRSGDLSVYWYQQSLDQGLQFLIQYYNGEERAKGNILERFSAQQFPDLHSELNLSSLELGDSALYFCASSVGGSSQETQYFGPGTRLLVL.

With regard to this clone: Other DNA sequences in the same sample also yield this CDR3. This sequence joins TRBV6-5 and TRBJ1-6; perhaps TRBD1 as D (6 bases). CDR3 size: 13 residues. CDR1 and CDR2 (germline): MNHEY, SVGAGI. V was shortened by 3 bases and J by 9 bases, with 9 bases between the two germline ends. As DNA, the CDR3 is TGTGCCAGCAGTTATAACAGGGTTTCACCCCTCCACTTT. Translated: CASSYNRVSPLHF.

The DNA of the CDR3 is TGTGCCTGGAGTGTATATCAGGGGCTTACCTACGAGCAGTACTTC. Its translation is CAWSVYQGLTYEQYF. This rearrangement joins TRBV30 to TRBJ2-7, with D maybe TRBD1 (6 bases). There are 15 residues in the CDR3. Trimming pared 0 bases from V and 2 bases from J, leaving 14 bases between. The V gene's germline CDR1 is GTSNPN and CDR2 SVGIG (reference sequence). Full variable domain (outside the CDR3, taken from reference TRBV30 and TRBJ2-7): SQTIHQWPATLVQPVGSPLSLECTVEGTSNPNLYWYRQAAGRGLQLLFYSVGIGQISSEVPQNLSASRPQDRQFILSSKKLLLSDSGFYLCAWSVYQGLTYEQYFGPGTRLTVT.

The chain uses TRBV2 and TRBJ1-6; D ambiguous. The germline V gene encodes CDR1 SNHLY and CDR2 FYNNEI. CDR3 size: 12 residues. V was pared by 7 bases and J by 9 bases, with 10 bases between. The CDR3 nucleotides read TGTGCCAGCACCGATTTTAGTTCACCCCTCCACTTT. Translation: CASTDFSSPLHF.

This sequence joins TRBV6-1 and TRBJ2-7, with no clear D. Germline CDR1 and CDR2: MNHNS and SASEGT. V was cut by 2 bases and J by 6 bases, with 11 bases left in between. The CDR3 has 13 residues. CDR3 DNA: TGTGCCAGCAGTGAACTGCCCGCCCTCGAGCAGTACTTC. It translates to CASSELPALEQYF.

The rearrangement links TRBV4-3 to TRBJ1-5, with D tentatively TRBD1 (5 bases). The ends were cut back, 5 bases at V and 0 bases at J, with 8 bases in the middle. The CDR3 covers 14 residues. Germline values: CDR1 LGHNA, CDR2 YSLEER. CDR3 in DNA: TGCGCCAGCAGCGAGCAGGGTAGCAATCAGCCCCAGCATTTT. Translation gives CASSEQGSNQPQHF.

The V gene is TRBV5-1, the J gene TRBJ2-1; 10 bases agree with TRBD2. Germline V gene sequence: CDR1 SGHRS, CDR2 YFSETQ. V dropped 5 bases and J dropped 10; count of bases not matched to a gene: 18. The CDR3 extends over 17 amino acids. CDR3 sequence (DNA): TGCGCCAGCAGTTCGCCACTAGCGGGATTGAAGGGCTGGGAGCAGTTCTTC. Its translation: CASSSPLAGLKGWEQFF.

This clone was recorded only once. This chain connects TRBV9 to TRBJ1-1; D is perhaps TRBD1 (5 bases). Germline V CDR1 and CDR2: SGDLS, YYNGEE. The CDR3 loop spans 13 amino acids. V was cut by 4 bases and J by 6 bases, with 13 bases left in between. CDR3: CASSLTGGSEAFF. CDR3 sequence (DNA): TGTGCCAGCAGCCTAACTGGGGGGTCTGAAGCTTTCTTT.

In the case of this clone: This sample also contains other DNA sequences that code for the same CDR3. The rearrangement links TRBV6-5 to TRBJ1-4; a weak D match, TRBD1 (5 bases). Germline loops: CDR1 MNHEY, CDR2 SVGAGI. This CDR3 has 14 amino acids. Trimming pared 2 bases from V and 5 bases from J, leaving 9 bases between. CDR3 sequence: CASSYGQGNEKLFF. In DNA form, the CDR3 reads TGTGCCAGCAGTTACGGCCAGGGAAATGAAAAACTGTTTTTT.

The chain employs TRBV7-9 and TRBJ2-7; D is perhaps TRBD2 (5 bases). The CDR3 length is 14 residues. Trimming took off 3 bases at V and 1 base at J, with 10 bases between the two ends. Germline V gene sequence: CDR1 SEHNR, CDR2 FQNEAQ (reference sequence). CDR3 DNA sequence: TGTGCCAGCAGCTTTCCGCGGACTTCCTACGAGCAGTACTTC. As protein: CASSFPRTSYEQYF. The whole variable domain, filled in from reference TRBV7-9 and TRBJ2-7, reads DTGVSQNPRHKITKRGQNVTFRCDPISEHNRLYWYRQTLGQGPEFLTYFQNEAQLEKSRLLSDRFSAERPKGSFSTLEIQRTEQGDSAMYLCASSFPRTSYEQYFGPGTRLTVT.

As regards this clone: This CDR3 is also generated by other DNA sequences in the sample. CDR3 sequence: CASSSQGGNTEAFF. CDR3 coding DNA: TGTGCCAGCAGCTCACAGGGCGGAAACACTGAAGCTTTCTTT. The rearrangement uses TRBV5-6 and TRBJ1-1, with TRBD1 as a possible D gene (6 bases). CDR1 is SGHDT and CDR2 is YYEEEE in the germline V gene. The V and J ends lost 3 bases and 2 bases respectively, with 11 bases between them. The CDR3 runs to 14 residues.

This clone was seen just once. This rearrangement joins TRBV29-1 to TRBJ1-2; TRBD1 matches 10 bases. This CDR3 is built from 13 residues. With V trimmed by 5 bases and J by 6 bases, 6 bases remained unmatched. Per germline, CDR1 SQVTM and CDR2 ANQGSEA. This CDR3 reads CSVRDRGAHGYTF. The CDR3 DNA follows: TGCAGCGTTCGGGACAGGGGAGCTCATGGCTACACCTTC. Variable domain in full (rest from reference TRBV29-1 and TRBJ1-2): SAVISQKPSRDICQRGTSLTIQCQVDSQVTMMFWYRQQPGQSLTLIATANQGSEATYESGFVIDKFPISRPNLTFSTLTVSNMSPEDSSIYLCSVRDRGAHGYTFGSGTRLTVV.

The chain recombines TRBV5-1 with TRBJ1-1; D gene unclear. CDR3 length equals 13 residues. CDR1 is SGHRS and CDR2 is YFSETQ in the germline V gene. The V and J ends lost 0 bases and 6 bases respectively, with 9 bases between them. The CDR3 DNA is TGCGCCAGCAGCTTGGGAGTTGGTGCTGAAGCTTTCTTT. This codes for CASSLGVGAEAFF. Drawing the rest from reference TRBV5-1 and TRBJ1-1, the complete variable domain is KAGVTQTPRYLIKTRGQQVTLSCSPISGHRSVSWYQQTPGQGLQFLFEYFSETQRNKGNFPGRFSGRQFSNSRSEMNVSTLELGDSALYLCASSLGVGAEAFFGQGTRLTVV.

The genes are TRBV2 and TRBJ2-7; no reliable D call. V lost 5 bases and J lost 3, with 14 bases in between. The germline V gene encodes CDR1 SNHLY and CDR2 FYNNEI. CDR3 length: 14 amino acids. The CDR3 DNA is TGTGCCAGCAGTAGAACCGGGTCCTACTACGAGCAGTACTTC. Residues: CASSRTGSYYEQYF.

The genes are TRBV28 and TRBJ1-3, with D uncertain. Trimming removed 4 bases from V and 0 bases from J, with 10 bases in between. CDR1 MDHEN and CDR2 SYDVKM come from the germline V gene. The CDR3 consists of 15 residues. The CDR3 nucleotides read TGTGCCAGCAGTTGGGCCGGATACTCTGGAAACACCATATATTTT. Its translation: CASSWAGYSGNTIYF.

This clone was found once. The chain links TRBV4-1 to TRBJ2-2; 7 nucleotides agree with TRBD2. Per germline, CDR1 MGHRA and CDR2 YSYEKL. V shed 0 bases, J shed 4 bases, and the junction held 11 bases outside the gene matches. The CDR3 runs to 18 residues. The CDR3 nucleotides are TGCGCCAGCAGCCAAGACGCCTTCAGCGGGATAGGCACCGGGGAGCTGTTTTTT. This gives the protein CASSQDAFSGIGTGELFF.

The J gene is TRBJ2-2, the V gene TRBV9; no clear D. Trimming shortened V by 0 bases and J by 3 bases, and 12 bases separated the two germline ends. This CDR3 contains 16 residues. CDR1 SGDLS and CDR2 YYNGEE come from the germline V gene. CDR3 region: CASSVGLAVDTGELFF. The CDR3 DNA reads TGTGCCAGCAGCGTAGGTTTGGCAGTTGACACCGGGGAGCTGTTTTTT.

The V gene is TRBV9, the J gene TRBJ1-2, with TRBD1 identical over 7 bases. Germline V lookup: CDR1 SGDLS, CDR2 YYNGEE. The CDR3 runs 14 residues. V gave up 3 bases and J gave up 4 bases; unmatched junction bases: 6. The CDR3 reads CASSALRDSYGYTF. In DNA form, the CDR3 reads TGTGCCAGCAGCGCCCTCCGGGACAGCTATGGCTACACCTTC.

The J gene is TRBJ1-1, the V gene TRBV29-1; D not certain. Germline V lookup: CDR1 SQVTM, CDR2 ANQGSEA. The CDR3 contains 13 residues. V shed 4 bases and J shed 0 bases, with 9 bases lying between them. CDR3 protein: CSVVSQMNTEAFF. DNA of the CDR3: TGCAGCGTTGTTTCGCAAATGAACACTGAAGCTTTCTTT.

The V gene is TRBV2, the J gene TRBJ1-1; no reliable D call. Trimming removed 3 bases at V and 2 bases at J, with 7 bases between. The CDR3 has 13 residues. CDR1 is SNHLY and CDR2 is FYNNEI in the germline V gene. This chain's CDR3 is CASSDPLNTEAFF. CDR3 sequence (DNA): TGTGCCAGCAGTGACCCGCTTAACACTGAAGCTTTCTTT.

The chain recombines TRBV5-6 with TRBJ2-1; unclear D gene. The CDR3 is 14 amino acids. Trimming pared 0 bases from V and 4 bases from J, leaving 8 bases between. Germline V gene data show CDR1 as SGHDT and CDR2 as YYEEEE. The CDR3 nucleotides read TGTGCCAGCAGCTTGGGACCAAATTACAATGAGCAGTTCTTC. This codes for CASSLGPNYNEQFF.

The genes are TRBV7-9 and TRBJ2-5; possibly TRBD2 for D (6 bases). Trimming left V 2 bases short and J 1 base short, with 11 bases between. The CDR3 contains 15 residues. Germline CDR1 is SEHNR and CDR2 is FQNEAQ (reference sequence). CDR3 sequence reads: CASSLKGGPQETQYF. The CDR3 nucleotides read TGTGCCAGCAGCTTAAAGGGAGGACCCCAAGAGACCCAGTACTTC.

The J gene is TRBJ2-7, the V gene TRBV4-1, with D uncertain. V lost 1 base to trimming and J lost 3 bases, with 10 bases between them. The CDR3 spans 14 residues. Germline V gene lookup returns CDR1 MGHRA and CDR2 YSYEKL. CDR3 bases: TGCGCCAGCAGCCAAGGTACAGATTTCTACGAGCAGTACTTC. It translates to CASSQGTDFYEQYF.

The J gene is TRBJ2-2, the V gene TRBV29-1; D not resolved. Deletions cut 7 bases from V and 6 bases from J, with 12 bases between. The CDR3 spans 12 residues. Germline values: CDR1 SQVTM, CDR2 ANQGSEA. The CDR3 sequence is CSARSGSGELFF. CDR3 bases: TGCAGCGCCCGCTCCGGTTCCGGGGAGCTGTTTTTT.

The rearrangement links TRBV9 to TRBJ2-5; a possible D gene is TRBD2 (5 bases). The CDR3 sequence is 15 residues long. The V end was cut by 0 bases, the J end by 1 base, with 10 bases between. CDR1 is SGDLS and CDR2 is YYNGEE in the germline V gene. CDR3 in DNA: TGTGCCAGCAGCGTAGACGGGAATCGCCAAGAGACCCAGTACTTC. Protein: CASSVDGNRQETQYF.

This chain links TRBV15 with TRBJ1-1; D unresolved. Germline V lookup: CDR1 LNHNV, CDR2 YYDKDF (reference sequence). The CDR3 runs to 13 residues. The ends were cut back, 5 bases at V and 6 bases at J, with 13 bases in the middle. The CDR3 spells CATSQIHVPEAFF. The CDR3 coding sequence is TGTGCCACCAGCCAGATTCATGTTCCTGAAGCTTTCTTT. Full variable domain (missing parts from reference TRBV15 and TRBJ1-1): DAMVIQNPRYQVTQFGKPVTLSCSQTLNHNVMYWYQQKSSQAPKLLFHYYDKDFNNEADTPDNFQSRRPNTSFCFLDIRSPGLGDTAMYLCATSQIHVPEAFFGQGTRLTVV.

This clone was seen only once. The chain uses TRBV30 and TRBJ2-5; D call uncertain. V dropped 3 bases and J dropped 2 bases, with 7 bases sitting between them. CDR3 length equals 12 residues. The germline V gene encodes CDR1 GTSNPN and CDR2 SVGIG (reference sequence). As DNA, the CDR3 is TGTGCCTGGAGACGTAAACAAGAGACCCAGTACTTC. It is translated as CAWRRKQETQYF.